This is a list of T cell receptor beta chains from one sample in a study of blood T cell repertoires in COVID-19. Sequencing used immunoSEQ multiplex PCR; TCRdb keeps in-frame clones, though not all of them. The sample carries hundreds of thousands of clones, 87% recorded once. Sequenced input: peripheral blood. The receptors were sampled from a woman aged 60-75 years with COVID-19, enrolled during active disease. Both conserved end residues are part of each CDR3. The D gene is left open where the match is weak. The size entry is marked missing in some rows and otherwise reads once, few, many or a size class.

>TRBJ1-5|-|TRBV7-2|-
CASSSGGLGSEQPQHF
TGTGCCAGCAGCAGTGGGGGCCTAGGGTCGGAGCAGCCCCAGCATTTT
>TRBJ2-3|-|TRBV4-2|-
CASSQDLAEGTDTQYF
TGTGCCAGCAGCCAAGATCTAGCTGAAGGCACAGATACGCAGTATTTT
>TRBJ2-7|-|TRBV9|-
CASSVGLGAGEQYF
TGTGCCAGCAGCGTAGGTCTAGGGGCAGGCGAGCAGTACTTC
>TRBJ2-7|TRBD2|TRBV29-1|-
CSVARGDEQYF
TGCAGCGTTGCTCGGGGGGACGAGCAGTACTTC
>TRBJ1-1|TRBD1|TRBV19|few
CASRALDRVNSEAFF
TGTGCCAGTCGCGCCTTGGACAGGGTTAATTCTGAAGCTTTCTTT
>TRBJ1-2|-|TRBV19|-
CASSKPGGAVYGYTF
TGTGCCAGTAGTAAGCCGGGAGGGGCCGTCTATGGCTACACCTTC
>TRBJ2-2|TRBD2|TRBV5-5|-
CASSSSGRGGRGTGELFF
TGTGCCAGCAGCTCCTCGGGCCGCGGGGGGCGGGGCACCGGGGAGCTGTTTTTT
>TRBJ1-2|-|TRBV19|-
CASSYSSYGYTF
TGTGCCAGTAGTTACAGCTCCTATGGCTACACCTTC
>TRBJ2-2|-|TRBV27|-
CASSWTDSTGELFF
TGTGCCAGCAGTTGGACAGATTCCACCGGGGAGCTGTTTTTT
>TRBJ2-5|TRBD2|TRBV5-1|-
CASSAEGSGGAETQYF
TGCGCCAGCAGCGCGGAGGGTAGCGGGGGGGCTGAGACCCAGTACTTC
>TRBJ2-3|TRBD2|TRBV4-1|-
CASSRGLAGTTDTQYF
TGCGCCAGCAGCCGCGGACTAGCGGGGACAACAGATACGCAGTATTTT
>TRBJ2-5|-|TRBV14|-
CASSQTLQETQYF
TGTGCCAGCAGCCAGACTTTGCAAGAGACCCAGTACTTC
>TRBJ2-1|-|TRBV2|-
CASKDTLIDNEQFF
TGTGCCAGCAAGGACACATTAATCGACAATGAGCAGTTCTTC
>TRBJ1-1|TRBD1|TRBV14|-
CASSRGTGVTEAFF
TGTGCCAGCAGCCGCGGGACAGGGGTGACTGAAGCTTTCTTT
>TRBJ2-7|TRBD1|TRBV7-3|few
CASSPRRDRDEQYF
TGTGCCAGCAGCCCCCGCCGGGACAGGGACGAGCAGTACTTC
>TRBJ1-2|TRBD1|TRBV28|once
CASTPGQEIYGYTF
TGTGCCAGCACGCCGGGACAGGAGATCTATGGCTACACCTTC
>TRBJ2-1|TRBD2|TRBV5-1|-
CASSLAGTSMYEQFF
TGCGCCAGCAGCTTGGCTGGGACTAGCATGTATGAGCAGTTCTTC